The next 5 T cell receptor beta chains were all read from a single sample in a study of PD-1 blockade in classical Hodgkin lymphoma. Every patient had relapsed following autologous stem cell transplantation, and cohorts differed in brentuximab vedotin exposure. Data came from immunoSEQ multiplex PCR; TCRdb stores just in-frame clones and leaves some out. Seen here are some 100,000 clones, about nine tenths observed once, and the top ten hold over 2.5%. The sequences come from peripheral blood mononuclear cells (PBMCs), collected at baseline. The origin of the receptors is a human donor with classical Hodgkin lymphoma.

This chain links TRBV9 with TRBJ1-2; 7 bases agree with TRBD1. This CDR3 contains 15 residues. Unmatched junction bases numbered 5, after V lost 3 bases and J lost 0 bases. Germline V CDR1 and CDR2: SGDLS, YYNGEE. For the CDR3, the DNA is TGTGCCAGCAGCGCCCAGGGGGGGGCTAACTATGGCTACACCTTC. It specifies CASSAQGGANYGYTF.

The gene calls are TRBV27 and TRBJ2-1; 8 bases match TRBD2. J was trimmed by 7 bases and V by 2 bases; bases with no gene match: 10. Germline assignment: CDR1 MNHEY and CDR2 SMNVEV (reference sequence). The CDR3 runs 16 residues. This CDR3 is CASSLTSGGERNEQFF. For the CDR3, the DNA is TGTGCCAGCAGTTTAACCTCGGGAGGGGAACGGAATGAGCAGTTCTTC.

The CDR3 bases are TGTGCCAGCAGCCCGCGGGACTACTCAATAGCCAAAAACATTCAGTACTTC. Protein: CASSPRDYSIAKNIQYF. The V and J genes are TRBV7-8 and TRBJ2-4; 7 nucleotides match TRBD2. This CDR3 spans 17 amino acids. Trimming at V came to 5 bases and at J to 0 bases, leaving 10 bases not matched to a gene. Germline CDR1 reads SGHVS; CDR2 reads FQNEAQ.

The chain links TRBV4-2 to TRBJ2-2; TRBD2 agrees at 9 bases. V gave up 4 bases and J gave up 5 bases; unmatched junction bases: 8. Germline CDR1 reads LGHNA; CDR2 reads YNFKEQ. The CDR3 covers 16 residues. CDR3 nucleotides: TGTGCCAGCAGCCCTCGGGCTAGCGGGACGACCGGGGAGCTGTTTTTT. This codes for CASSPRASGTTGELFF.

The chain links TRBV27 to TRBJ2-1; 9 bases are a match to TRBD2. The J segment lost 5 bases and the V segment lost 10 bases, leaving 6 bases of the junction unmatched. Germline V gives CDR1 MNHEY, CDR2 SMNVEV (reference sequence). This CDR3 is 13 amino acids long. Written as DNA, the CDR3 is TGTGCCACTCGACTAGCGGAGGACAATGAGCAGTTCTTC. Amino acid sequence: CATRLAEDNEQFF.